One and the same sample provided the 10 T cell receptor beta chains below, sequenced in a study of glioma-infiltrating T cells after dendritic cell vaccination. Libraries were prepared by immunoSEQ multiplex PCR; TCRdb keeps only in-frame clonotypes and omits some of them. In the table there are 71,000 or so clones, 81% of which are singletons. Sequences were derived from blood, sampled before dendritic cell vaccination. The source is a human donor with glioblastoma.

The chain joins TRBV6-5 to TRBJ2-7; D perhaps matches TRBD1 (7 bases). Germline values: CDR1 MNHEY, CDR2 SVGAGI. This CDR3 is built from 16 residues. The germline V and J ends were trimmed by 0 bases and 2 bases, with 14 bases remaining between them. The CDR3 DNA sequence: TGTGCCAGCAGTTACTCGGGCGGGACAGTTCCCTACGAGCAGTACTTC. Translation: CASSYSGGTVPYEQYF.

This clone has just one count. The chain employs TRBV5-3 and TRBJ1-5, with D perhaps TRBD1 (5 bases). TRBV5-3 is filed as an ORF, its function uncertain. Trimming pared 3 bases from V and 0 bases from J, leaving 28 bases between. This CDR3 is built from 21 residues. CDR3 nucleotide sequence: TGTGCCAGAAGCTCGTTTCCGACAGCGCTGGGAAGTCCCTGTAGCAATCAGCCCCAGCATTTT. Amino acids: CARSSFPTALGSPCSNQPQHF.

The V and J genes are TRBV2 and TRBJ2-2; D unclear. Trimming shortened V by 7 bases and J by 7 bases, and 13 bases separated the two germline ends. CDR3 length equals 13 residues. CDR1 and CDR2 from the germline V gene are SNHLY and FYNNEI. This CDR3 reads CASKLLSGGELFF. As DNA, the CDR3 is TGTGCCAGCAAGTTGCTTTCGGGCGGGGAGCTGTTTTTT.

V is TRBV7-3 and J is TRBJ2-3; the D gene is possibly TRBD1 (6 bases). Germline V gene data show CDR1 as SGHTA and CDR2 as FQGTGA. The V end was cut by 5 bases, the J end by 4 bases, with 7 bases between. This CDR3 has 12 amino acids. The CDR3 region has the DNA TGTGCCAGCAGCGCAGGGGCAGATACGCAGTATTTT. Encoded protein: CASSAGADTQYF.

This chain connects TRBV5-7 to TRBJ1-2; D is undetermined. TRBV5-7 counts as an open reading frame of uncertain function. This CDR3 contains 16 residues. Trimming removed 2 bases at V and 4 bases at J, with 18 bases between. The DNA for the CDR3 is TGTGCCAGCAGCTTCTCCGGGAACCGCCGGCCCTATGGCTACACCTTC. It encodes CASSFSGNRRPYGYTF.

This clone appeared a single time. The chain employs TRBV13 and TRBJ1-2, with TRBD1 matching 7 bases. In germline, CDR1 is PRHDT, CDR2 FYEKMQ (reference sequence). V was clipped by 0 bases and J by 7 bases; unmatched bases: 5. The CDR3 totals 14 residues. The chain's CDR3 is CASSLGTGSFGYTF. DNA for the CDR3: TGTGCCAGCAGCTTAGGGACAGGGAGCTTTGGCTACACCTTC.

The chain has TRBV7-2 and TRBJ2-3, with D maybe TRBD1 (5 bases). Germline V gene lookup returns CDR1 SGHTA and CDR2 FQGNSA. This CDR3 contains 15 residues. Trimming took off 1 base at V and 4 bases at J, with 12 bases between the two ends. The CDR3 region is CASSLDGSRADTQYF. The CDR3 DNA sequence: TGTGCCAGCAGCTTAGACGGATCCAGGGCAGATACGCAGTATTTT.

This chain links TRBV30 with TRBJ2-2; 7 nucleotides line up with TRBD1. The CDR3 has 14 amino acids. Germline lookup yields CDR1 GTSNPN and CDR2 SVGIG (reference sequence). V dropped 1 base and J dropped 6; count of bases not matched to a gene: 5. For the CDR3, the DNA is TGTGCCTGGAGTGCGGGACAGATGGCCGGGGAGCTGTTTTTT. It yields the protein CAWSAGQMAGELFF.

The chain recombines TRBV7-2 with TRBJ2-7; D remains unclear. Trimming removed 2 bases from V and 4 bases from J, with 6 bases in between. CDR1 and CDR2 from the germline V gene are SGHTA and FQGNSA. The CDR3 length is 12 residues. CDR3 DNA: TGTGCCAGCAGCTTAAGCCAATACGAGCAGTACTTC. This translates into CASSLSQYEQYF. Drawing the rest from reference TRBV7-2 and TRBJ2-7, the complete variable domain is GAGVSQSPSNKVTEKGKDVELRCDPISGHTALYWYRQSLGQGLEFLIYFQGNSAPDKSGLPSDRFSAERTGGSVSTLTIQRTQQEDSAVYLCASSLSQYEQYFGPGTRLTVT.

The chain combines TRBV7-8 with TRBJ1-1, with D perhaps TRBD1 (6 bases). With 1 base removed from V and 11 bases from J, the gap between germline ends came to 20 bases. The length of the CDR3 is 15 residues. CDR1 and CDR2 from the germline V gene are SGHVS and FQNEAQ. CDR3 in DNA: TGTGCCAGCAGCTTAGACCTGACAGGCGGACTCCGGGCTTTCTTT. Its translation is CASSLDLTGGLRAFF.